The sequence of this T cell receptor beta chain was determined in a study of shared clonotypes between healthy human individuals. This CDR3 spans 15 amino acids. Trimming took 3 bases from V and 4 from J; bases not matched to a gene: 9. Germline lookup yields CDR1 SGDLS and CDR2 YYNGEE. Clones were sequenced by immunoSEQ multiplex PCR, and TCRdb holds only the in-frame ones, with some missing. In the table there are some 500,000 clones, roughly 95% of which are singletons. J is TRBJ1-2 and V is TRBV9, with 7 nucleotides matching TRBD1. The receptor comes from a woman in her twenties or thirties in good health. Source material: naive CD4+ T cells sorted from blood. Noted subset: CD45RA+ positively selected. CDR3 DNA sequence: TGTGCCAGCAGCGCGACGGGACAGTTTCTCTATGGCTACACCTTC. Translated, it gives CASSATGQFLYGYTF.